Listed below are T cell receptor beta chains from one sample, sequenced in a study of control samples from healthy donors and cancer patients. Sequencing was performed with immunoSEQ multiplex PCR; in TCRdb, only in-frame clones are kept and a portion is missing. The repertoire has approximately 180,000 clones, around 92% of them found once; the top ten carry around 2%. The sequencing input was blood. The receptors come from a woman aged 40 to 50 in good health. The CDR3 runs from the conserved cysteine through the conserved F or W. D genes are given only for firm matches. Part of the rows lack a size; the others show once, few, many or a class for expanded clones.

. TRBJ2-3 TRBV7-2 . CASSLGGYKDTQYF TGTGCCAGCAGCTTGGGCGGGTATAAAGATACGCAGTATTTT
. TRBJ1-6 TRBV7-9 once CASSSPSYNSPLHF TGTGCCAGCAGCTCACCATCTTATAATTCACCCCTCCACTTT
TRBD1 TRBJ1-1 TRBV6-2/TRBV6-3 . CASSPQGASEAFF TGTGCCAGCAGTCCACAGGGGGCCTCTGAAGCTTTCTTT
. TRBJ2-2 TRBV9 . CASSDLTRNTGELFF TGTGCCAGCAGCGACTTGACTAGGAACACCGGGGAGCTGTTTTTT
TRBD1 TRBJ1-3 TRBV5-4 . CASSWKGQGGNTIYF TGTGCCAGCAGCTGGAAAGGACAGGGGGGAAACACCATATATTTT
. TRBJ1-1 TRBV27 few CASSYRENTEAFF TGTGCCAGCAGCTACAGGGAAAACACTGAAGCTTTCTTT
TRBD1 TRBJ1-1 TRBV27 once CASSLDRGNTEAFF TGTGCCAGCAGCCTGGACAGGGGGAACACTGAAGCTTTCTTT
. TRBJ2-2 TRBV7-6 . CASSLVLRGTGELFF TGTGCCAGCAGCTTAGTACTCCGGGGCACCGGGGAGCTGTTTTTT
. TRBJ2-4 TRBV27 . CASSSNNNIQYF TGTGCCAGCAGTTCTAACAACAACATTCAGTACTTC
. TRBJ1-5 TRBV27 once CASSLSPNQPQHF TGTGCCAGCAGTTTATCCCCCAATCAGCCCCAGCATTTT
. TRBJ1-2 TRBV5-1 . CASSTGGEVYGYTF TGCGCCAGCAGCACCGGTGGGGAGGTCTATGGCTACACCTTC
TRBD2 TRBJ2-5 TRBV5-1 . CASSPGLAGGSETQYF TGCGCCAGCAGCCCGGGACTAGCGGGGGGGTCAGAGACCCAGTACTTC
TRBD2 TRBJ2-7 TRBV27 . CASSLSERGSYEQYF TGTGCCAGCAGTTTATCGGAGCGGGGATCCTACGAGCAGTACTTC
TRBD2 TRBJ2-2 TRBV18 . CASSPRLAGGPPGELFF TGTGCCAGCTCACCACGGCTAGCGGGGGGCCCGCCCGGGGAGCTGTTTTTT
TRBD1 TRBJ2-7 TRBV18 . CASSPIRPGTGVVQYF TGTGCCAGCTCACCTATCCGTCCCGGGACAGGGGTCGTGCAGTACTTC
. TRBJ2-2 TRBV14 . CASSQDFGTGELFF TGTGCCAGCAGCCAAGATTTTGGGACCGGGGAGCTGTTTTTT
. TRBJ2-2 TRBV20-1 . CSASTPNTGELFF TGCAGTGCTAGTACTCCTAACACCGGGGAGCTGTTTTTT
. TRBJ1-6 TRBV27 . CASSLQADSPLHF TGTGCCAGCAGTTTACAGGCAGATTCACCCCTCCACTTT
. TRBJ1-1 TRBV10-3 once CAISKGGVDTEAFF TGTGCCATCAGTAAGGGGGGGGTGGACACTGAAGCTTTCTTT
. TRBJ1-1 TRBV29-1 . CSVRGRMNTEAFF TGCAGCGTGAGGGGACGGATGAACACTGAAGCTTTCTTT
TRBD1 TRBJ1-5 TRBV19 . CASSIGTDQPQHF TGTGCCAGTAGTATCGGGACAGACCAGCCCCAGCATTTT
. TRBJ2-7 TRBV4-1 . CASSQQGQQYF TGCGCCAGCAGCCAGCAGGGACAGCAGTACTTC
. TRBJ1-1 TRBV5-4 . CASSSATKTVNTEAFF TGTGCCAGCAGCTCAGCGACTAAGACAGTGAACACTGAAGCTTTCTTT
TRBD2 TRBJ2-1 TRBV6-4 . CASSDGTSGGNEQFF TGTGCCAGCAGTGACGGGACTAGCGGGGGCAATGAGCAGTTCTTC
. TRBJ1-1 TRBV7-6 . CASSLLAETMNTEAFF TGTGCCAGCAGCTTACTGGCAGAAACAATGAACACTGAAGCTTTCTTT
. TRBJ1-2 TRBV6-2/TRBV6-3 once CASSYFFQGVDYGYTF TGTGCCAGCAGTTACTTCTTCCAAGGGGTTGACTATGGCTACACCTTC
TRBD2 TRBJ2-1 TRBV7-6 . CASVGLAGEDLYNEQFF TGTGCCAGCGTGGGACTAGCGGGGGAGGACCTGTACAATGAGCAGTTCTTC
. TRBJ1-4 TRBV5-1 . CASSLQGTNEKLFF TGCGCCAGCAGCTTACAGGGAACTAATGAAAAACTGTTTTTT
. TRBJ1-2 TRBV19 few CASTTGVGNYGYTF TGTGCCAGTACCACGGGGGTAGGGAACTATGGCTACACCTTC
. TRBJ2-2 TRBV7-9 . CASSPTLERRWSGELFF TGTGCCAGCAGCCCGACTCTTGAGCGCAGGTGGTCCGGGGAGCTGTTTTTT
. TRBJ2-1 TRBV11-3 . CASSLYGRDEQFF TGTGCCAGCAGCTTATATGGTCGAGATGAGCAGTTCTTC
. TRBJ2-1 TRBV4-2 . CASSQDLIGLAQGDEQFF TGTGCCAGCAGCCAAGATTTAATAGGGCTAGCTCAGGGCGATGAGCAGTTCTTC
TRBD1 TRBJ1-1 TRBV27 . CASSLHRGTEAFF TGTGCCAGCAGTTTACACAGGGGGACTGAAGCTTTCTTT
TRBD2 TRBJ2-3 TRBV11-1 . CASSRWGGGTDTQYF TGTGCCAGCAGCCGTTGGGGGGGTGGCACAGATACGCAGTATTTT
TRBD1 TRBJ1-5 TRBV13 . CASSPGGTGGRSNQPQHF TGTGCCAGCAGTCCAGGGGGGACAGGGGGAAGGAGCAATCAGCCCCAGCATTTT
. TRBJ2-4 TRBV2 . CASSDWGPHNIQYF TGTGCCAGCAGTGATTGGGGACCCCATAACATTCAGTACTTC
TRBD1 TRBJ1-4 TRBV6-1 . CASSARPGQGRVGNEKLFF TGTGCCAGCAGTGCAAGACCGGGACAGGGGCGAGTCGGTAATGAAAAACTGTTTTTT
. TRBJ1-1 TRBV6-6 . CASTHRVRTEAFF TGTGCCAGCACCCACAGGGTAAGGACTGAAGCTTTCTTT
. TRBJ2-7 TRBV10-3 . CAISEAEGASYEQYF TGTGCCATCAGTGAGGCGGAGGGGGCCTCCTACGAGCAGTACTTC
. TRBJ1-6 TRBV4-2 . CASSQADTANNSPLHF TGTGCCAGCAGCCAAGCAGACACGGCAAATAATTCACCCCTCCACTTT
TRBD1 TRBJ2-2 TRBV5-1 . CASSLWDRGPGELFF TGCGCCAGCAGCTTGTGGGACAGGGGGCCGGGGGAGCTGTTTTTT
. TRBJ1-5 TRBV6-6 . CASSRGWGSNQPQHF TGTGCCAGCAGCAGGGGATGGGGGAGCAATCAGCCCCAGCATTTT
. TRBJ2-3 TRBV2 . CAVATSRGSTDTQYF TGTGCCGTCGCGACCTCGAGGGGAAGCACAGATACGCAGTATTTT
. TRBJ2-7 TRBV3-1/TRBV3-2 . CASSQVSPYEQYF TGTGCCAGCAGCCAAGTATCTCCTTACGAGCAGTACTTC
. TRBJ1-2 TRBV11-2 . CASSLNDGYTF TGTGCCAGCAGCTTAAATGATGGCTACACCTTC
. TRBJ2-7 TRBV7-9 . CASSHGAPSYEQYF TGTGCCAGCAGCCACGGGGCACCCTCCTACGAGCAGTACTTC
TRBD1 TRBJ2-1 TRBV29-1 . CSVATGTGWNEQFF TGCAGCGTTGCGACAGGGACGGGGTGGAATGAGCAGTTCTTC
. TRBJ1-1 TRBV9 . CASSVSGDGSEAFF TGTGCCAGCAGCGTATCGGGGGATGGGTCTGAAGCTTTCTTT